This T cell receptor beta chain is drawn from a study of beta chain features in type 1 diabetes. Staining for CD45RO/CCR7/CD25/CD127/CD95/CD27 allowed sorting of CD4+ naive, central memory, regulatory and stem cell-like memory cells. The study, taken as a whole, reports: TCRB CDR3s from Type 1 diabetes patients were moderately but significantly shorter in all four CD4+ subsets. Diminished insertions and augmented deletions at VDJ junctions characterized type 1 diabetes patients.

The CDR3 is made up of 14 amino acids. V gave up 0 bases and J gave up 2 bases, with 8 bases separating them. Germline CDR1 and CDR2: SGHNT and YYREEE (reference sequence). The isolated RNA, all of it, was reverse transcribed, so expressed TCRB transcripts were what got sequenced. Naive, central memory and regulatory T cell samples came to a mean of roughly 4 million reads. The data were produced by immunoSEQ multiplex PCR, yet TCRdb's version contains in-frame clones alone and is incomplete. The profile shows over 650,000 clones, more than 13% of them singletons. This clone showed up just a few times. Antigen specificity is unknown.

The TCR comes from a man between 18 and 29 years old with type 1 diabetes. Sequencing was performed on naive CD4+ T cells from blood. The chain couples TRBV5-4 to TRBJ2-5; D possibly corresponds to TRBD2 (5 bases). The CDR3 loop reads CASSLGRAQETQYF. DNA for the CDR3: TGTGCCAGCAGCTTGGGGCGGGCGCAAGAGACCCAGTACTTC.